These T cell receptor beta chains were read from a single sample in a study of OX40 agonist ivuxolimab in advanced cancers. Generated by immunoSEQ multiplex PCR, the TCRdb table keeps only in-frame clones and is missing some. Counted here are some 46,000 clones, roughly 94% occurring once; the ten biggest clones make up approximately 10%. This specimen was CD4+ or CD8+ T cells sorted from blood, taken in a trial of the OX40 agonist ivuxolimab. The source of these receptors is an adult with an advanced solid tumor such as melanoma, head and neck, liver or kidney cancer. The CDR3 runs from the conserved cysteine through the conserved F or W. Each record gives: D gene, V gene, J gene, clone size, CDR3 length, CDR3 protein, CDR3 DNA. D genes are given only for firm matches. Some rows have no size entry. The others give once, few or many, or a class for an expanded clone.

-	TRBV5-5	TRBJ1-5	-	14	CASSFTKRFGPQHF	TGTGCCAGCAGCTTTACCAAGAGGTTCGGGCCCCAGCATTTT
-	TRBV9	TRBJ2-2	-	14	CASTLGGNTGELFF	TGTGCCAGCACCCTGGGAGGGAACACCGGGGAGCTGTTTTTT
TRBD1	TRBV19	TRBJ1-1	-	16	CASFPSIRDRNTEAFF	TGTGCCAGTTTTCCCTCCATCCGGGACAGGAACACTGAAGCTTTCTTT
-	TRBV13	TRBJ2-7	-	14	CASSLGWPVPEQYF	TGTGCCAGCAGCTTAGGCTGGCCCGTCCCCGAGCAGTACTTC
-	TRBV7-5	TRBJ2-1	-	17	CARSLARPRDLVNEQFF	TGTGCCAGAAGCTTAGCGCGGCCCCGGGACCTCGTCAATGAGCAGTTCTTC
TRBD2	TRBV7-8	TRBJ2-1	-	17	CASSPFRVSGSSNEQFF	TGTGCCAGCAGCCCCTTCCGGGTTAGCGGGAGTAGCAATGAGCAGTTCTTC
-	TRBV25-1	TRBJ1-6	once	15	CASSDVGGLDSPLHF	TGTGCCAGCAGTGACGTTGGGGGCTTGGATTCACCCCTCCACTTT
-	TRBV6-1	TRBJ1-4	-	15	CASKERDRTNEKLFF	TGTGCCAGCAAGGAAAGGGATAGGACTAATGAAAAACTGTTTTTT
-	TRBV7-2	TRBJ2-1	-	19	CASSLATGYGLPSYNEQFF	TGTGCCAGCAGCTTAGCTACCGGCTACGGACTTCCATCCTACAATGAGCAGTTCTTC
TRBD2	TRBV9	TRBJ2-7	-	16	CASSSGVAGDTYEQYF	TGTGCCAGCAGCTCGGGGGTAGCGGGAGACACTTACGAGCAGTACTTC
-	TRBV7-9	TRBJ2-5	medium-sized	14	CASSLPGPLGTQYF	TGTGCCAGCAGCTTACCTGGCCCCCTGGGGACCCAGTACTTC
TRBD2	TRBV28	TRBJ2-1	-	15	CASSLASSGYNEQFF	TGTGCCAGCAGCCTCGCTTCTAGCGGGTACAATGAGCAGTTCTTC
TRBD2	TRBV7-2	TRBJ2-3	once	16	CASSSGTSSLTDTQYF	TGTGCCAGCAGCTCCGGGACTAGCAGTTTGACAGATACGCAGTATTTT
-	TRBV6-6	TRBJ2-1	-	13	CASSYSRVHEQFF	TGTGCCAGCAGTTACTCCAGGGTACATGAGCAGTTCTTC
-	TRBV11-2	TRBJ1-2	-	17	CASSPEAGSILGYGYTF	TGTGCCAGCAGCCCGGAGGCAGGTTCCATCTTGGGCTATGGCTACACCTTC
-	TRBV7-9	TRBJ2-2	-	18	CASSLSDTLLGNTGELFF	TGTGCCAGCAGCTTATCCGACACGCTCCTAGGGAACACCGGGGAGCTGTTTTTT
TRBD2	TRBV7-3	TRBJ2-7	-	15	CASSLGASGSYEQYF	TGTGCCAGCAGCTTGGGGGCTAGCGGGAGCTACGAGCAGTACTTC
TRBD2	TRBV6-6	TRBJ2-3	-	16	CASSTLGGGREDTQYF	TGTGCCAGCAGTACCCTCGGCGGGGGTAGGGAGGATACGCAGTATTTT
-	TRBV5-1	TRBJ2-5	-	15	CASSHRGGPQETQYF	TGCGCCAGCAGCCATCGTGGGGGCCCTCAAGAGACCCAGTACTTC
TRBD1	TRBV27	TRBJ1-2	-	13	CASSLATGSGYTF	TGTGCCAGCAGTCTCGCGACAGGGAGCGGCTACACCTTC
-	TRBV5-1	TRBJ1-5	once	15	CASSAGMGRGQPQHF	TGCGCCAGCAGCGCTGGCATGGGGCGAGGTCAGCCCCAGCATTTT
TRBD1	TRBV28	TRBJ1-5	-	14	CASSHRQGSQPQHF	TGTGCCAGCAGTCATAGACAGGGCAGTCAGCCCCAGCATTTT
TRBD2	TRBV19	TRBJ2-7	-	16	CASSLTSGPTGSEQYF	TGTGCCAGTAGTCTAACTAGCGGCCCTACGGGTTCCGAGCAGTACTTC
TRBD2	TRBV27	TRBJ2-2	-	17	CASSLSGLAGYTGELFF	TGTGCCAGCAGTTTATCAGGGCTAGCGGGATACACCGGGGAGCTGTTTTTT
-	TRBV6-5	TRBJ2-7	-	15	CASRLRDGHSYEQYF	TGTGCCAGCAGGCTCCGGGACGGCCACTCCTACGAGCAGTACTTC
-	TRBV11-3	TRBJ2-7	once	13	CASSLLGSYEQYF	TGTGCCAGCAGCTTATTGGGTTCCTACGAGCAGTACTTC
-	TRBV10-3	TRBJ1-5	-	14	CAISVGESNQPQHF	TGTGCCATCAGTGTAGGGGAGAGCAATCAGCCCCAGCATTTT
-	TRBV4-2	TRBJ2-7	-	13	CASSQAGSYEQYF	TGTGCCAGCAGCCAAGCGGGCAGTTACGAGCAGTACTTC
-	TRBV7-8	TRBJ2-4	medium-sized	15	CASSLEAGLGNIQYF	TGTGCCAGCAGCTTAGAGGCGGGATTGGGAAACATTCAGTACTTC
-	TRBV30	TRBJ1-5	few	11	CAWGSNQPQHF	TGTGCCTGGGGGAGCAATCAGCCCCAGCATTTT
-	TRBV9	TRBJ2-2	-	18	CASSASRSGTVNTGELFF	TGTGCCAGCAGCGCCTCGAGATCCGGGACGGTGAACACCGGGGAGCTGTTTTTT
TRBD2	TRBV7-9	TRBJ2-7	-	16	CASSSTGGGPKYEQYF	TGTGCCAGCAGCTCCACCGGGGGGGGACCCAAGTACGAGCAGTACTTC
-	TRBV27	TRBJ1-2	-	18	CASRKDTGTLKANYGYTF	TGTGCCAGCAGAAAAGACACCGGGACACTGAAAGCTAACTATGGCTACACCTTC
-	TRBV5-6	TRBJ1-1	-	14	CASSPDRQNTEAFF	TGTGCCAGCAGCCCCGACAGACAGAACACTGAAGCTTTCTTT
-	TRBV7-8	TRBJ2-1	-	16	CASSPAQNRRSNEQFF	TGTGCCAGCAGCCCAGCCCAAAACAGAAGGAGCAATGAGCAGTTCTTC
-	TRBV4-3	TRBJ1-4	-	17	CASSQRPTGSTNEKLFF	TGCGCCAGCAGCCAACGGCCGACGGGATCAACTAATGAAAAACTGTTTTTT
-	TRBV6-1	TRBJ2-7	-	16	CASSEALRTVSYEQYF	TGTGCCAGCAGTGAAGCGCTTAGGACAGTCTCCTACGAGCAGTACTTC
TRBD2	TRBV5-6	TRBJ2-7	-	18	CASSPGLAGGPIQNEQYF	TGTGCCAGCAGTCCGGGACTAGCGGGAGGGCCGATTCAGAACGAGCAGTACTTC
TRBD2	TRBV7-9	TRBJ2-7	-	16	CASSFAFGLAGAEQYF	TGTGCCAGCAGCTTTGCTTTCGGACTAGCGGGGGCGGAGCAGTACTTC
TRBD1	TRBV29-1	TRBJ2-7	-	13	CSAAGTGFTEQYF	TGCAGCGCCGCGGGGACAGGCTTCACCGAGCAGTACTTC
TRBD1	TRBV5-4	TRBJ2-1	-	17	CASSLPIPGQGAREQFF	TGTGCCAGCAGCCTTCCGATTCCGGGACAGGGGGCACGAGAGCAGTTCTTC
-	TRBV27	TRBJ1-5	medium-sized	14	CASRPGAGYQPQHF	TGTGCCAGCAGACCAGGGGCGGGGTATCAGCCCCAGCATTTT
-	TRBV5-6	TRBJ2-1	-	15	CASSPAPGSYNEQFF	TGTGCCAGCAGCCCGGCCCCGGGCTCCTACAATGAGCAGTTCTTC
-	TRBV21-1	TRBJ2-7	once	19	CASSKGSPNTGGCRYEQYF	TGTGCCAGCAGCAAAGGGAGCCCAAACACAGGGGGCTGTCGATACGAGCAGTACTTC
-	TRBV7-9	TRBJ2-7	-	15	CASSLDETGSYEQYF	TGTGCCAGCAGCTTAGATGAGACAGGCTCCTACGAGCAGTACTTC
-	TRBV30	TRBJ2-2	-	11	CAASDTGELFF	TGTGCCGCCTCGGACACCGGGGAGCTGTTCTTT
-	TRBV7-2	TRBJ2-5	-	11	CASSLVSAQYF	TGTGCCAGCAGCTTAGTCAGTGCCCAGTACTTC
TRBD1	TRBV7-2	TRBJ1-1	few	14	CASSLAYRGTEAFF	TGTGCCAGCAGCTTAGCGTACAGGGGCACTGAAGCTTTCTTT
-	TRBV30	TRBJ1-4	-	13	CAWNGVANEKLFF	TGTGCCTGGAATGGGGTGGCTAATGAAAAACTGTTTTTT